The 18 T cell receptor beta chains listed next were all sequenced from one sample in a study of shared clonotypes between healthy human individuals. Clones were read by immunoSEQ multiplex PCR, and TCRdb kept only the in-frame ones, dropping some. Of over a million clones in the sample, about 84% were seen once. Material: memory CD4+ T cells from PBMCs. Subset given: CD45RA-negative fraction. The receptor set was obtained from a man between 18 and 35 years old in good health. Some clones in this sample may be carry-over from other donors' samples.

This chain joins TRBV28 and TRBJ1-5; D not resolved. The CDR3 runs to 17 residues. Trimming pared 6 bases from V and 0 bases from J, leaving 18 bases between. CDR1 is MDHEN, CDR2 SYDVKM, per germline. CDR3 DNA sequence: TGTGCCAGCAGGTGGGGTGGGCAGTATTATAGCAATCAGCCCCAGCATTTT. Its protein product is CASRWGGQYYSNQPQHF.

This chain links TRBV19 with TRBJ1-4; D gene unclear. V shed 3 bases and J shed 10 bases, with 12 bases lying between them. The germline V gene encodes CDR1 LNHDA and CDR2 SQIVND (reference sequence). The CDR3 consists of 13 residues. CDR3 loop: CASSIGPVGKLFF. DNA of the CDR3: TGTGCCAGTAGTATCGGTCCCGTAGGAAAACTGTTTTTT.

The chain is built from TRBV5-1 and TRBJ2-5; D not resolved. The CDR3 loop spans 13 amino acids. Between the trimmed V and J ends, which lost 3 bases and 4 bases, there was a span of 10 bases. Germline CDR1 reads SGHRS; CDR2 reads YFSETQ. Written as DNA, the CDR3 is TGCGCCAGCAGCTCTGGAGACACAGAGACCCAGTACTTC. It is translated as CASSSGDTETQYF.

The chain joins TRBV5-6 to TRBJ1-2; D possibly corresponds to TRBD1 (5 bases). The CDR3 has 14 residues. Trimming removed 3 bases from V and 3 bases from J, with 12 bases in between. Germline V CDR1 and CDR2: SGHDT, YYEEEE. The CDR3 loop is CASSSQGSDYGYTF. CDR3 nucleotide sequence: TGTGCCAGCAGCTCTCAGGGTTCCGACTATGGCTACACCTTC.

Regarding this clone: A clone one base away is much larger, so this may be a read error. V and J are TRBV7-6 and TRBJ2-3, with 7 bases fitting TRBD2. The CDR3 sequence is 12 residues long. The V segment lost 5 bases and the J segment 8 bases; nucleotides outside the gene matches: 4. Germline V gives CDR1 SGHVS, CDR2 FNYEAQ. The CDR3 reads CASSPVAGTQYF. DNA for the CDR3: TGTGCCAGCAGCCCAGTAGCGGGTACGCAGTATTTT.

This chain uses TRBV29-1 with TRBJ2-1; tentative D call: TRBD1 (5 bases). The CDR3 loop spans 14 amino acids. Trimming stripped 7 bases from V and 4 bases from J, with 17 bases between. Germline CDR1 reads SQVTM; CDR2 reads ANQGSEA. CDR3 DNA: TGCAGCGCGGGCGGCAGGGCCACTTACAATGAGCAGTTCTTC. Protein: CSAGGRATYNEQFF.

The genes are TRBV6-9 and TRBJ2-4; D gene unclear. Germline assignment: CDR1 MNHGY and CDR2 SVAAGI. This CDR3 comprises 17 residues. Between the trimmed V and J ends, which lost 6 bases and 2 bases, there was a span of 20 bases. In nucleotides, the CDR3 is TGTGCCAGCAGCCGATATCGAACCATCCTCACCAAAAACATTCAGTACTTC. As protein: CASSRYRTILTKNIQYF.

V gene TRBV30 combines with J gene TRBJ1-5, with D maybe TRBD1 (5 bases). V dropped 1 base and J dropped 7 bases, with 17 bases sitting between them. Germline CDR1 and CDR2: GTSNPN and SVGIG (reference sequence). The CDR3 extends over 15 amino acids. Here the CDR3 reads CAWSAMGGRKQPQHF. CDR3 in DNA: TGTGCCTGGAGTGCCATGGGGGGACGAAAGCAGCCCCAGCATTTT.

Regarding this clone: Other DNA sequences in this sample translate to the same CDR3. The V gene is TRBV28, the J gene TRBJ2-3; 7 nucleotides line up with TRBD2. There are 15 residues in the CDR3. The trim removed 6 bases at V and 1 base at J, leaving 7 bases unmatched. Germline CDR1 and CDR2: MDHEN and SYDVKM. CDR3: CASSPIAGRTDTQYF. CDR3 DNA: TGTGCCAGCAGCCCAATAGCGGGCCGCACAGATACGCAGTATTTT.

The V and J genes are TRBV12-5 and TRBJ2-5; the D gene is possibly TRBD1 (5 bases). This CDR3 has 13 residues. Deletions cut 5 bases from V and 5 bases from J, with 12 bases between. The V gene's germline CDR1 is LGHNT and CDR2 FRNRAP. CDR3 bases: TGTGCTAGTGGTCCCCAGGGTGGTGAGACCCAGTACTTC. This encodes CASGPQGGETQYF.

This chain links TRBV7-6 with TRBJ2-7; D may match TRBD1 or TRBD2 (5 bases each). The CDR3 covers 15 residues. V was shortened by 5 bases and J by 4 bases, with 18 bases between the two germline ends. Germline CDR1 SGHVS, CDR2 FNYEAQ. Here the CDR3 reads CASSRAGHRGYEQYF. The CDR3 region has the DNA TGTGCCAGCAGCCGTGCAGGACACCGGGGATACGAGCAGTACTTC.

The rearrangement uses TRBV5-1 and TRBJ2-1; 8 bases agree with TRBD1. The J segment lost 10 bases and the V segment lost 2 bases, leaving 8 bases of the junction unmatched. Germline loops: CDR1 SGHRS, CDR2 YFSETQ. The CDR3 runs 14 residues. The CDR3 DNA follows: TGCGCCAGCAGCTTCCTGACAGGGGAGCAGGAGCAGTTCTTC. Residues: CASSFLTGEQEQFF.

About this clone itself: A single base is all that separates this from a far larger clone, so a read error is likely. J is TRBJ1-1 and V is TRBV11-3; D is unresolved. V was pared by 3 bases and J by 1 base, with 6 bases between. Germline assignment: CDR1 SGHNT and CDR2 YENEEA. The length of the CDR3 is 13 residues. CDR3 loop: CASSFSENTEAFF. CDR3 nucleotides: TGTGCCAGCAGCTTTTCAGAGAACACTGAAGCTTTCTTT. The entire variable domain, with the rest obtained from reference TRBV11-3 and TRBJ1-1, is as follows: EAGVVQSPRYKIIEKKQPVAFWCNPISGHNTLYWYLQNLGQGPELLIRYENEEAVDDSQLPKDRFSAERLKGVDSTLKIQPAELGDSAVYLCASSFSENTEAFFGQGTRLTVV.

There are many counts of this clone. Other DNA sequences in the sample encode the same CDR3. The chain joins TRBV5-1 to TRBJ1-3, with TRBD1 identical over 7 bases. Looked up from germline, CDR1 is SGHRS and CDR2 is YFSETQ. Trimming took 4 bases from V and 2 from J; bases not matched to a gene: 3. The CDR3 loop spans 14 amino acids. Here the CDR3 reads CASSPGTAGNTIYF. DNA for the CDR3: TGCGCCAGCAGCCCCGGGACAGCTGGAAACACCATATATTTT.

The rearrangement uses TRBV4-1 and TRBJ2-2; 8 bases line up with TRBD2. With V trimmed by 0 bases and J by 5 bases, 8 bases remained unmatched. This CDR3 is built from 17 residues. Germline V gene lookup returns CDR1 MGHRA and CDR2 YSYEKL. The CDR3 bases are TGCGCCAGCAGCCAAGAAGGGTATCGGGGGGGTACCGGGGAGCTGTTTTTT. Translating gives CASSQEGYRGGTGELFF.

The gene calls are TRBV19 and TRBJ1-3; D unresolved. The germline V gene has CDR1 LNHDA and CDR2 SQIVND (reference sequence). Trimming stripped 1 base from V and 0 bases from J, with 13 bases between. CDR3 length: 17 amino acids. The CDR3 sequence: CASSIVGRSFSGNTIYF. The CDR3 DNA is TGTGCCAGTAGTATAGTTGGACGGAGCTTCTCTGGAAACACCATATATTTT.

The chain has TRBV4-1 and TRBJ2-7; D ambiguous. The germline CDR1 and CDR2 sequences are MGHRA and YSYEKL. The CDR3 extends over 14 amino acids. The V and J ends lost 1 base and 2 bases respectively, with 9 bases between them. The CDR3: CASSQASAAYEQYF. The CDR3 coding sequence is TGCGCCAGCAGCCAAGCCAGCGCGGCCTACGAGCAGTACTTC.

In this sample, this clone turned up many times. The same CDR3 can be traced to other DNA sequences in this sample. CDR3 loop: CAWLPGQGLSGANVLTF. CDR3 nucleotide sequence: TGTGCCTGGTTACCGGGACAGGGACTCTCTGGGGCCAACGTCCTGACTTTC. The rearrangement links TRBV30 to TRBJ2-6; 9 nucleotides align to TRBD1. The CDR3 length is 17 residues. Trimming took 5 bases from V and 0 from J; bases not matched to a gene: 8. From germline, CDR1 is GTSNPN and CDR2 SVGIG (reference sequence). Full variable domain (remainder filled in from reference TRBV30 and TRBJ2-6): SQTIHQWPATLVQPVGSPLSLECTVEGTSNPNLYWYRQAAGRGLQLLFYSVGIGQISSEVPQNLSASRPQDRQFILSSKKLLLSDSGFYLCAWLPGQGLSGANVLTFGAGSRLTVL.